This T cell receptor beta chain is from a study of T cell repertoires in cytomegalovirus infection. Study context: Recently identified HLA-C-restricted CMV epitopes were among the peptides used.

To note about this clonotype: Its antigen remains unknown.

Findings of the study overall: Ex vivo responses were dominated by HLA-C-restricted CMV-specific TCR beta clonotypes.

Looked up from germline, CDR1 is SEHNR and CDR2 is FQNEAQ (reference sequence). The CDR3 is 16 residues long. Trimming took 5 bases from V and 5 from J, leaving 21 bases between them. From the reads, TCRdb called clonotypes with MiXCR, one entry per CDR3 protein. The sample consists of more than 250,000 distinct CDR3 sequences, just under 25% of them appearing once. The clonotype was recovered from a human donor in good health (CMV status not recorded). Some clones in this sample may be carry-over from other donors' samples. This specimen was cultured PBMCs, taken from culture after CMV antigen stimulation. The V call is TRBV7-9, the J call TRBJ2-5; D possibly corresponds to TRBD2 (6 bases). The CDR3 spells CASSPSRARGRETQYF. The DNA of the CDR3 is TGTGCCAGCAGCCCATCCCGAGCGCGGGGAAGGGAGACCCAGTACTTC. The full variable domain, its missing parts supplied by reference TRBV7-9 and TRBJ2-5, is DTGVSQNPRHKITKRGQNVTFRCDPISEHNRLYWYRQTLGQGPEFLTYFQNEAQLEKSRLLSDRFSAERPKGSFSTLEIQRTEQGDSAMYLCASSPSRARGRETQYFGPGTRLLVL.